This passage covers 20 T cell receptor beta chains from one sample sequenced in a study of shared clonotypes between healthy human individuals. The assay was immunoSEQ multiplex PCR, and TCRdb's table has in-frame clones only and misses some. Of approximately 510,000 clones detected, 70% to 80% appear once; the ten largest clones hold 13%. The sequenced sample was PBMCs. The receptors stem from a woman aged 40 to 49 in good health. Some clones in this sample may be carry-over from other donors' samples.

CDR3 DNA: TGTGCCAGCAGTTTGTTTGGTAGCGGGAGGTCGAATGAGCAGTTCTTC. Protein sequence: CASSLFGSGRSNEQFF. This rearrangement joins TRBV28 to TRBJ2-1; TRBD2 matches 10 bases. Trimming removed 3 bases from V and 7 bases from J; junction bases left unmatched: 9. This CDR3 has 16 amino acids. In germline, CDR1 is MDHEN, CDR2 SYDVKM.

In its sample, this clone was seen a few times. J is TRBJ2-7 and V is TRBV29-1; 11 bases are shared with TRBD2. There are 14 residues in the CDR3. CDR1 SQVTM and CDR2 ANQGSEA come from the germline V gene. Trimming took 4 bases from V and 3 from J; bases not matched to a gene: 5. CDR3 in amino acids: CSVGVAGGVYEQYF. The CDR3 bases are TGCAGCGTTGGAGTAGCGGGAGGGGTCTACGAGCAGTACTTC.

This chain connects TRBV7-8 to TRBJ2-7; 9 bases agree with TRBD2. Germline V CDR1 and CDR2: SGHVS, FQNEAQ. This CDR3 has 17 residues. V was clipped by 4 bases and J by 6 bases; unmatched bases: 16. The CDR3 spells CASSSPSRGAGGLEQYF. The CDR3, as DNA: TGTGCCAGCAGCTCACCAAGTCGAGGGGCGGGAGGGCTCGAGCAGTACTTC. Filled out from reference TRBV7-8 and TRBJ2-7, the complete variable domain reads GAGVSQSPRYKVAKRGQDVALRCDPISGHVSLFWYQQALGQGPEFLTYFQNEAQLDKSGLPSDRFFAERPEGSVSTLKIQRTQQEDSAVYLCASSSPSRGAGGLEQYFGPGTRLTVT.

V usage is TRBV5-1 and J usage is TRBJ2-3; 7 positions match TRBD1. The V gene end was trimmed by 0 bases and the J gene end by 0 bases; junction bases not matched to a gene: 1. This CDR3 is built from 15 residues. Germline CDR1 reads SGHRS; CDR2 reads YFSETQ. The CDR3 sequence is CASSLEQGSTDTQYF. The CDR3, as DNA: TGCGCCAGCAGCTTGGAACAGGGGAGCACAGATACGCAGTATTTT.

This clone has only a few counts. V and J are TRBV19 and TRBJ2-3; TRBD1 agrees at 7 bases. CDR3 length: 14 amino acids. V trimming: 6 bases; J trimming: 2 bases; junction bases outside the gene matches: 5. Per the germline V gene, CDR1 is LNHDA and CDR2 is SQIVND (reference sequence). The CDR3 loop is CASRLRGSTDTQYF. The CDR3 bases are TGTGCCAGTAGGCTCAGGGGGTCCACAGATACGCAGTATTTT.

The chain carries TRBV7-9 and TRBJ2-5, with D possibly matching TRBD2 (6 bases). The V gene's germline CDR1 is SEHNR and CDR2 FQNEAQ (reference sequence). Deletions cut 4 bases from V and 2 bases from J, with 17 bases between. The CDR3 sequence is 16 residues long. CDR3 sequence: CASSSREAGRQETQYF. Written as DNA, the CDR3 is TGTGCCAGCAGCTCGAGAGAAGCCGGGAGACAAGAGACCCAGTACTTC.

CDR3 region: CASSPRGQGDYEQYF. The CDR3 DNA sequence: TGTGCCAGTAGTCCGCGGGGACAGGGAGACTACGAGCAGTACTTC. V gene TRBV19 combines with J gene TRBJ2-7; TRBD1 matches 9 bases. This CDR3 has 15 amino acids. V lost 5 bases and J lost 3; bases outside the gene matches: 8. Germline V CDR1 and CDR2: LNHDA, SQIVND (reference sequence).

The chain is built from TRBV11-2 and TRBJ2-1; TRBD1 matches at 9 bases. The CDR3 length is 15 residues. Per germline, CDR1 SGHAT and CDR2 FQNNGV. V lost 3 bases and J lost 4; bases outside the gene matches: 4. CDR3 DNA sequence: TGTGCCAGCAGCTTCGACAGGGGGGCATACAATGAGCAGTTCTTC. Protein product: CASSFDRGAYNEQFF. Drawing the rest from reference TRBV11-2 and TRBJ2-1, the complete variable domain is EAGVAQSPRYKIIEKRQSVAFWCNPISGHATLYWYQQILGQGPKLLIQFQNNGVVDDSQLPKDRFSAERLKGVDSTLKIQPAKLEDSAVYLCASSFDRGAYNEQFFGPGTRLTVL.

The chain combines TRBV7-2 with TRBJ1-1; unclear D gene. V lost 5 bases to trimming and J lost 1 base, with 11 bases between them. Germline V gene sequence: CDR1 SGHTA, CDR2 FQGNSA. The CDR3 runs to 14 residues. The CDR3 sequence is CASSLNRWNTEAFF. CDR3 DNA: TGTGCCAGCAGCCTTAACCGGTGGAACACTGAAGCTTTCTTT.

In DNA form, the CDR3 reads TGTGCCAGCTCACGGGAGAACGGGGCGAACACCGGGGAGCTGTTTTTT. Its protein product is CASSRENGANTGELFF. The gene calls are TRBV18 and TRBJ2-2; tentative D call: TRBD2 (5 bases). The CDR3 is 16 amino acids. V was cut by 4 bases and J by 0 bases, with 12 bases left in between. CDR1 is KGHSH and CDR2 is LQKENI in the germline V gene.

This clone appeared once. The germline gene is not matched at one end of the junction; a read error may be the cause. The rearrangement links TRBV30 to TRBJ2-7; perhaps TRBD1 as D (6 bases). CDR3 length equals 13 residues. Germline-derived CDR1 and CDR2 are GTSNPN and SVGIG (reference sequence). In nucleotides, the CDR3 is TGTGCCTGGAGCCGTGGACAGTTTGAACCCGCCGATTTC. It encodes CAWSRGQFEPADF.

In its sample, this clone was seen a few times. This chain connects TRBV7-2 to TRBJ2-5; D gene ambiguous. This CDR3 has 11 amino acids. With 3 bases removed from V and 5 bases from J, the gap between germline ends came to 4 bases. The germline CDR1 and CDR2 sequences are SGHTA and FQGNSA. CDR3: CASSFWETQYF. CDR3 coding DNA: TGTGCCAGCAGCTTTTGGGAGACCCAGTACTTC.

V usage is TRBV19 and J usage is TRBJ1-2; D is uncertain. The CDR3 length is 14 residues. Trimming removed 4 bases from V and 0 bases from J, with 9 bases in between. CDR1 is LNHDA and CDR2 is SQIVND in the germline V gene (reference sequence). CDR3 nucleotides: TGTGCCAGTAGTACGGGGTCAGCTAACTATGGCTACACCTTC. Its translation is CASSTGSANYGYTF.

This CDR3 reads CASSPGVLGQTSTNEKLFF. The CDR3 nucleotides are TGTGCCAGCTCACCAGGAGTTCTGGGCCAGACTTCAACTAATGAAAAACTGTTTTTT. The chain links TRBV18 to TRBJ1-4; no clear D gene. The CDR3 is 19 residues long. V lost 2 bases to trimming and J lost 0 bases, with 19 bases between them. Germline-derived CDR1 and CDR2 are KGHSH and LQKENI.

This chain joins TRBV9 and TRBJ2-1, with D perhaps being TRBD1 or TRBD2 (6 bases each). The length of the CDR3 is 16 residues. V lost 2 bases and J lost 4, with 16 bases in between. From germline, CDR1 is SGDLS and CDR2 YYNGEE. The CDR3 is CASSVGGGMSYNEQFF. CDR3 coding DNA: TGTGCCAGCAGCGTCGGAGGGGGAATGAGTTACAATGAGCAGTTCTTC.

This clone was seen a few times. This likely stems from a read error, as it lies one base from a far larger clone. V usage is TRBV7-9 and J usage is TRBJ1-1; D is unclear. The CDR3 runs to 13 residues. The V and J ends lost 2 bases and 0 bases respectively, with 4 bases between them. Germline V gene data show CDR1 as SEHNR and CDR2 as FQNEAQ (reference sequence). The CDR3 here is CASSLQMNTEAFF. CDR3 coding DNA: TGTGCCAGCAGCTTACAGATGAACACTGAAGCTTTCTTT.

The V call is TRBV28, the J call TRBJ2-5; 9 nucleotides align to TRBD2. The CDR3 contains 16 residues. The junction had 6 bases not matched to a gene; V was cut back by 2 bases and J by 2 bases. From germline, CDR1 is MDHEN and CDR2 SYDVKM. The CDR3 sequence is CASSLGPAGGQETQYF. The CDR3 nucleotides read TGTGCCAGCAGTTTAGGGCCGGCGGGAGGGCAAGAGACCCAGTACTTC. The whole variable domain, remainder taken from reference TRBV28 and TRBJ2-5, is DVKVTQSSRYLVKRTGEKVFLECVQDMDHENMFWYRQDPGLGLRLIYFSYDVKMKEKGDIPEGYSVSREKKERFSLILESASTNQTSMYLCASSLGPAGGQETQYFGPGTRLLVL.

The rearrangement joins TRBV15 to TRBJ1-2, with no clear D. In germline, CDR1 is LNHNV, CDR2 YYDKDF (reference sequence). Trimming took 0 bases from V and 0 from J, leaving 5 bases between them. This CDR3 has 14 amino acids. In nucleotides, the CDR3 is TGTGCCACCAGCAGAGATTCGGCTAACTATGGCTACACCTTC. This gives the protein CATSRDSANYGYTF.

A few counts support this clone. The chain couples TRBV6-5 to TRBJ2-2; D ambiguous. The CDR3 runs to 12 residues. The V end was cut by 8 bases, the J end by 3 bases, with 7 bases between. CDR1 MNHEY and CDR2 SVGAGI come from the germline V gene. CDR3 sequence reads: CASSRDTGELFF. The CDR3 bases are TGTGCCAGCTCGAGAGACACCGGGGAGCTGTTTTTT.

The CDR3 nucleotides are TGTGCCAGCAGTTTAATAGGGACAGGCTATGGCTACACCTTC. Encoded protein: CASSLIGTGYGYTF. This chain joins TRBV28 and TRBJ1-2; 8 bases match TRBD1. The CDR3 is 14 amino acids. In germline, CDR1 is MDHEN, CDR2 SYDVKM. J lost 4 bases, V lost 2 bases, and 3 bases had no gene match.